The 12 T cell receptor beta chains given below trace back to one sample, sequenced in a study of blood T cell repertoires in COVID-19. Clones were read by immunoSEQ multiplex PCR, and TCRdb kept only the in-frame ones, dropping some. Here the sample spans about 220,000 clones, 84% being singletons. Sample: peripheral blood. The receptors come from a man in his thirties or forties with active or convalescent COVID-19.

Only one count was recorded for this clone. The chain combines TRBV15 with TRBJ1-1; TRBD1 is a possible D gene (6 bases). Per the germline V gene, CDR1 is LNHNV and CDR2 is YYDKDF (reference sequence). Trimming stripped 2 bases from V and 1 base from J, with 11 bases between. This CDR3 spans 15 amino acids. The chain's CDR3 is CATSRRQEQNTEAFF. Here the CDR3 DNA reads TGTGCCACCAGCAGAAGACAGGAGCAGAACACTGAAGCTTTCTTT.

The chain has TRBV27 and TRBJ1-6; TRBD1 matches at 8 bases. The length of the CDR3 is 17 residues. After removal of 5 bases from V and 0 bases from J, the junction contained 6 bases not matched to a gene. Germline lookup yields CDR1 MNHEY and CDR2 SMNVEV (reference sequence). The CDR3 sequence is CASSPRGPSSYNSPLHF. The CDR3 DNA follows: TGTGCCAGCAGTCCCAGGGGGCCTAGCTCCTATAATTCACCCCTCCACTTT.

The V gene is TRBV5-1, the J gene TRBJ2-1; tentatively, D is TRBD2 (6 bases). V was cut by 2 bases and J by 1 base, with 10 bases left in between. The germline CDR1 and CDR2 sequences are SGHRS and YFSETQ. This CDR3 comprises 15 residues. The CDR3 is CASSFGGYSYNEQFF. The CDR3 DNA sequence: TGCGCCAGCAGCTTTGGGGGGTATTCCTACAATGAGCAGTTCTTC.

This chain joins TRBV27 and TRBJ2-2; 16 positions match TRBD2. CDR1 is MNHEY, CDR2 SMNVEV, per germline (reference sequence). V shed 5 bases and J 4 bases; nucleotides not matched to a gene: 10. The CDR3 consists of 19 residues. CDR3 sequence: CASSIPGLAGGPSTGELFF. Here the CDR3 DNA reads TGTGCCAGCAGTATCCCGGGACTAGCGGGAGGGCCTAGCACCGGGGAGCTGTTTTTT.

The CDR3 loop is CSASSDEQYF. CDR3 nucleotides: TGCAGTGCTAGCTCTGACGAGCAGTACTTC. This rearrangement joins TRBV20-1 to TRBJ2-7; no clear D gene. CDR1 and CDR2 (germline): DFQATT, SNEGSKA (reference sequence). Trimming cost V 3 bases and J 5 bases, with 5 bases left between them. This CDR3 comprises 10 residues.

The rearrangement links TRBV5-4 to TRBJ1-1; unclear D gene. CDR1 is SGHNT, CDR2 YYREEE, per germline (reference sequence). The CDR3 covers 10 residues. Trimming shortened V by 10 bases and J by 6 bases, and 10 bases separated the two germline ends. The CDR3, as DNA: TGTGCCTGCCGACAACCTGAAGCTTTCTTT. Amino acid sequence: CACRQPEAFF. The full variable domain, rest sourced from reference TRBV5-4 and TRBJ1-1, is ETGVTQSPTHLIKTRGQQVTLRCSSQSGHNTVSWYQQALGQGPQFIFQYYREEENGRGNFPPRFSGLQFPNYSSELNVNALELDDSALYLCACRQPEAFFGQGTRLTVV.

The chain combines TRBV5-1 with TRBJ2-7; D possibly corresponds to TRBD1 (5 bases). The V end lost 0 bases, the J end lost 6 bases, and 10 bases lay between the germline ends. Germline values: CDR1 SGHRS, CDR2 YFSETQ. The CDR3 length is 13 residues. CDR3: CASSLVQGPEQYF. DNA of the CDR3: TGCGCCAGCAGCTTGGTGCAGGGCCCCGAGCAGTACTTC.

This chain joins TRBV7-2 and TRBJ2-2; the D gene is possibly TRBD2 (6 bases). CDR1 is SGHTA and CDR2 is FQGNSA in the germline V gene. V lost 1 base to trimming and J lost 0 bases, with 9 bases between them. The CDR3 covers 16 residues. CDR3: CASSLGAGPNTGELFF. The CDR3 DNA follows: TGTGCCAGCAGCTTAGGGGCGGGGCCGAACACCGGGGAGCTGTTTTTT.

For the CDR3, the DNA is TGTGCCAGCAGTAGGGGGCCCACTGAAGCTTTCTTT. Amino acids: CASSRGPTEAFF. V usage is TRBV6-2 or TRBV6-3 and J usage is TRBJ1-1, with 7 bases lining up with TRBD1. The junction had 1 base not matched to a gene; V was cut back by 5 bases and J by 4 bases. Germline V gene sequence: CDR1 MNHEY, CDR2 SVGEGT. This CDR3 comprises 12 residues.

The chain uses TRBV10-2 and TRBJ2-5; 13 bases map to TRBD2. In germline, CDR1 is WSHSY, CDR2 SAAADI. This CDR3 is 13 amino acids long. The junction had 0 bases not matched to a gene; V was cut back by 6 bases and J by 5 bases. The CDR3 loop is CASRTSGGETQYF. CDR3 DNA: TGCGCCAGCAGGACTAGCGGGGGGGAGACCCAGTACTTC.

The J gene is TRBJ1-1, the V gene TRBV2; maybe TRBD1 (6 bases). The CDR3 runs to 14 residues. The V gene's germline CDR1 is SNHLY and CDR2 FYNNEI. V was shortened by 4 bases and J by 5 bases, with 14 bases between the two germline ends. As DNA, the CDR3 is TGTGCCAGCAGTGGGGCGGGGGGCGGAACTGAAGCTTTCTTT. This gives the protein CASSGAGGGTEAFF. Variable domain in full (rest from reference TRBV2 and TRBJ1-1): EPEVTQTPSHQVTQMGQEVILRCVPISNHLYFYWYRQILGQKVEFLVSFYNNEISEKSEIFDDQFSVERPDGSNFTLKIRSTKLEDSAMYFCASSGAGGGTEAFFGQGTRLTVV.

J is TRBJ1-6 and V is TRBV4-2; 8 nucleotides line up with TRBD1. Trimming at V came to 4 bases and at J to 0 bases, leaving 5 bases not matched to a gene. The CDR3 runs to 17 residues. Germline V CDR1 and CDR2: LGHNA, YNFKEQ. The CDR3 sequence is CASSRGQASSYNSPLHF. CDR3 in DNA: TGTGCCAGCAGCCGGGGACAGGCGAGCTCCTATAATTCACCCCTCCACTTT.